Shown below are 23 T cell receptor beta chains from a single sample sequenced in a study of vaccination and CD4 T cells after COVID-19 (dated by TCRdb to 2022 to 2024). Explained via the paper, the treatment or condition label denotes: roughly 11-day PBMC culture with coronavirus spike peptide pools or control peptides (ViraFEST assay). Library generation was performed with PCR. Sequencing was carried out with an Illumina iSeq 100. At the Johns Hopkins FTIC core, DNA from the cultured CD4+ T cells underwent TCR sequencing with the Oncomine TCR Beta short-read assay. TCRdb itself trimmed the public reads at Q25 with fastp, ran MiXCR and retained productive beta chains. Each entry is one CDR3 protein sequence, shown with its most common DNA and genes. A total of around 19,000 distinct CDR3 sequences appear in this sample, under 60% of them only once. The ten largest make up approximately 7.2% of the sample.

Antigens of these TCRs are unknown. Sequencing was performed on CD4+ T cells from blood, cultured in vitro. These TCRs come from a human donor who had recovered from COVID-19.

The chain recombines TRBV6-1 with TRBJ1-4, with D maybe TRBD1 (6 bases). The germline V gene encodes CDR1 MNHNS and CDR2 SASEGT. The germline V and J ends were trimmed by 6 bases and 5 bases, with 13 bases remaining between them. The CDR3 extends over 14 amino acids. This chain's CDR3 is CASRDDRSNEKLFF. CDR3 nucleotides: TGTGCCAGCAGAGATGACAGGTCCAATGAAAAACTGTTTTTT.

The chain links TRBV5-5 to TRBJ1-2, with a possible D match to TRBD1 (6 bases). Germline CDR1 reads SGHKS; CDR2 reads YYEKEE (reference sequence). The CDR3 length is 13 residues. Trimming left V 3 bases short and J 8 bases short, with 14 bases between. The CDR3 DNA reads as TGTGCCAGCAGCTGGACAGCGATTGGCGGCTACACCTTC. Encoded protein: CASSWTAIGGYTF.

This chain joins TRBV12-3 or TRBV12-4 and TRBJ1-2, with D unresolved. CDR3 length: 13 amino acids. V was shortened by 1 base and J by 9 bases, with 12 bases between the two germline ends. This CDR3 reads CASSLGEGGSYTF. Written as DNA, the CDR3 is TGTGCCAGCAGTTTAGGTGAGGGAGGAAGCTACACCTTC.

This clonotype was seen a handful of times. The J gene is TRBJ2-1, the V gene TRBV20-1; D is possibly TRBD2 (5 bases). The CDR3 covers 15 residues. CDR1 is DFQATT, CDR2 SNEGSKA, per germline (reference sequence). The germline V and J ends were trimmed by 4 bases and 4 bases, with 17 bases remaining between them. The CDR3 region has the DNA TGCAGTGCTAAAGGTCGGGTAGCGTCGTACAATGAGCAGTTCTTC. This translates into CSAKGRVASYNEQFF.

In its sample, this clonotype was seen a few times. V and J are TRBV24-1 and TRBJ1-3; the D gene is possibly TRBD1 (5 bases). Between the trimmed V and J ends, which lost 1 base and 8 bases, there was a span of 5 bases. The CDR3 is 12 amino acids. The V gene's germline CDR1 is KGHDR and CDR2 SFDVKD. The CDR3: CATSDLGDTIYF. CDR3 nucleotide sequence: TGTGCCACCAGTGATTTAGGGGACACCATATATTTT.

This clonotype was counted a single time. V gene TRBV19 combines with J gene TRBJ2-2; TRBD1 is a possible D gene (6 bases). The CDR3 is 14 amino acids. CDR1 and CDR2 (germline): LNHDA, SQIVND (reference sequence). The V and J ends lost 6 bases and 6 bases respectively, with 14 bases between them. CDR3 nucleotides: TGTGCCAGTAGACCGGACAGAGGGGCCGGGGAGCTGTTTTTT. Its protein is CASRPDRGAGELFF.

The chain recombines TRBV2 with TRBJ1-5, with 7 bases lining up with TRBD1. Germline V CDR1 and CDR2: SNHLY, FYNNEI. J gave up 7 bases and V 7 bases, and 10 bases lay outside the gene matches. The CDR3 runs to 14 residues. The CDR3 is CASNIRQGGQPQHF. In nucleotides, the CDR3 is TGTGCCAGCAATATTCGACAGGGTGGGCAGCCCCAGCATTTT.

CDR3 region: CASSLRQGGFYGYTF. The CDR3 DNA is TGTGCCAGCAGCCTTAGACAGGGGGGTTTCTATGGCTACACCTTC. The V call is TRBV27, the J call TRBJ1-2; TRBD1 agrees at 9 bases. Trimming removed 6 bases from V and 4 bases from J; junction bases left unmatched: 9. This CDR3 contains 15 residues. Germline loops: CDR1 MNHEY, CDR2 SMNVEV (reference sequence).

The chain is built from TRBV3-1 and TRBJ1-2; D is unresolved. Trimming shortened V by 0 bases and J by 8 bases, and 10 bases separated the two germline ends. The CDR3 is 13 residues long. Germline CDR1 reads LGHDT; CDR2 reads YNNKEL (reference sequence). The CDR3 region is CASSQEEAFGYTF. CDR3 in DNA: TGTGCCAGCAGCCAAGAGGAGGCATTCGGCTACACCTTC.

V and J are TRBV19 and TRBJ1-5; 7 nucleotides align to TRBD1. Trimming at V came to 3 bases and at J to 4 bases, leaving 3 bases not matched to a gene. This CDR3 spans 14 amino acids. The germline V gene has CDR1 LNHDA and CDR2 SQIVND (reference sequence). The CDR3 bases are TGTGCCAGTAGTATCCTCAGGGGGAATCAGCCCCAGCATTTT. It yields the protein CASSILRGNQPQHF.

The chain is built from TRBV6-1 and TRBJ2-5; D is possibly TRBD1 or TRBD2 (5 bases each). This CDR3 contains 14 residues. V was cut by 6 bases and J by 5 bases, with 16 bases left in between. Germline assignment: CDR1 MNHNS and CDR2 SASEGT. The CDR3: CASSSKGRGETQYF. CDR3 bases: TGTGCCAGCAGCTCAAAGGGGCGCGGGGAGACCCAGTACTTC.

This chain joins TRBV24-1 and TRBJ1-2; 7 nucleotides match TRBD1. Germline values: CDR1 KGHDR, CDR2 SFDVKD. This CDR3 comprises 15 residues. After removal of 2 bases from V and 7 bases from J, the junction contained 9 bases not matched to a gene. The CDR3 DNA follows: TGTGCCACCAGTGATTCGGACGGACAGGTGGGTGGCTACACCTTC. It translates to CATSDSDGQVGGYTF.

This chain links TRBV19 with TRBJ2-3; D might be TRBD2 (5 bases). Germline CDR1 and CDR2: LNHDA and SQIVND (reference sequence). V lost 10 bases and J lost 0, with 35 bases in between. The CDR3 consists of 21 residues. CDR3 sequence reads: CATATRSSLGRNPYSTDTQYF. The DNA for the CDR3 is TGTGCCACCGCCACTAGATCTAGTTTAGGGCGGAATCCATATAGCACAGATACGCAGTATTTT.

This clonotype has more than one count but fewer than ten. The CDR3 loop reads CSANREINQPQHF. Here the CDR3 DNA reads TGCAGTGCTAACCGGGAGATCAATCAGCCCCAGCATTTT. The chain carries TRBV20-1 and TRBJ1-5; D remains ambiguous. The germline V gene encodes CDR1 DFQATT and CDR2 SNEGSKA (reference sequence). Trimming removed 4 bases from V and 3 bases from J, with 10 bases in between. The CDR3 runs 13 residues.

The genes are TRBV20-1 and TRBJ2-1; 10 bases match TRBD2. The V gene's germline CDR1 is DFQATT and CDR2 SNEGSKA (reference sequence). The CDR3 runs 16 residues. The J segment lost 8 bases and the V segment lost 0 bases, leaving 10 bases of the junction unmatched. CDR3 protein: CSARDPTSGRVHEQFF. The DNA for the CDR3 is TGCAGTGCTAGAGACCCCACCAGCGGGAGGGTTCATGAGCAGTTCTTC.

The CDR3 sequence: CASSPPMITNEKLFF. DNA of the CDR3: TGTGCCAGCAGTCCCCCTATGATTACAAATGAAAAACTGTTTTTT. The gene calls are TRBV28 and TRBJ1-4, with no clear D. Germline CDR1 reads MDHEN; CDR2 reads SYDVKM. Trimming took off 5 bases at V and 5 bases at J, with 15 bases between the two ends. CDR3 length: 15 residues.

The chain links TRBV10-3 to TRBJ1-2, with 11 bases fitting TRBD1. The J segment lost 0 bases and the V segment lost 0 bases, leaving 3 bases of the junction unmatched. The CDR3 consists of 17 residues. CDR1 and CDR2 (germline): ENHRY, SYGVKD. CDR3 bases: TGTGCCATCAGTGAGTCGGACAGGGGGCTGTCTAACTATGGCTACACCTTC. It specifies CAISESDRGLSNYGYTF.

This chain connects TRBV20-1 to TRBJ2-3; weak D call: TRBD2 (6 bases). This CDR3 region has 13 residues. Looked up from germline, CDR1 is DFQATT and CDR2 is SNEGSKA (reference sequence). The V and J ends lost 5 bases and 0 bases respectively, with 9 bases between them. CDR3 region: CSASRESTDTQYF. The CDR3, as DNA: TGCAGTGCTTCGCGGGAAAGCACAGATACGCAGTATTTT.

The rearrangement joins TRBV6-2 or TRBV6-3 to TRBJ1-5; 10 nucleotides agree with TRBD1. This CDR3 comprises 16 residues. Germline CDR1 is MNHEY and CDR2 is SVGEGT. The V and J ends lost 6 bases and 0 bases, in that order; junction bases with no gene match: 5. CDR3 sequence (DNA): TGTGCCAGCAGAGACCGGGACAGGGGTAGCAATCAGCCCCAGCATTTT. It yields the protein CASRDRDRGSNQPQHF.

V is TRBV6-4 and J is TRBJ1-1, with 7 bases matching TRBD1. In germline, CDR1 is MRHNA, CDR2 SNTAGT. CDR3 length: 15 amino acids. J lost 4 bases, V lost 8 bases, and 13 bases had no gene match. The CDR3 here is CASGVEQGRGTEAFF. The CDR3 DNA is TGTGCCAGCGGAGTAGAACAGGGGAGGGGCACTGAAGCTTTCTTT.

The CDR3 nucleotides are TGTGCCAGCAGCTTTCGGGGGGAGTATTCACCCCTCCACTTT. It specifies CASSFRGEYSPLHF. The chain combines TRBV7-9 with TRBJ1-6; TRBD1 is a possible D gene (5 bases). The CDR3 has 14 amino acids. The V gene's germline CDR1 is SEHNR and CDR2 FQNEAQ (reference sequence). V was cut by 3 bases and J by 8 bases, with 11 bases left in between. Drawing the rest from reference TRBV7-9 and TRBJ1-6, the complete variable domain is DTGVSQNPRHKITKRGQNVTFRCDPISEHNRLYWYRQTLGQGPEFLTYFQNEAQLEKSRLLSDRFSAERPKGSFSTLEIQRTEQGDSAMYLCASSFRGEYSPLHFGNGTRLTVT.

This clonotype is labeled medium-sized. This rearrangement joins TRBV6-1 to TRBJ2-7; TRBD1 matches 8 bases. The junction had 10 bases not matched to a gene; V was cut back by 6 bases and J by 6 bases. CDR3 length equals 14 residues. The germline CDR1 and CDR2 sequences are MNHNS and SASEGT. The CDR3 sequence: CASSLGQGIIEQYF. CDR3 sequence (DNA): TGTGCCAGCAGCCTCGGACAGGGTATCATCGAGCAGTACTTC.

This chain uses TRBV10-1 with TRBJ2-3; TRBD2 is a possible D gene (6 bases). Trimming shortened V by 0 bases and J by 2 bases, and 12 bases separated the two germline ends. In germline, CDR1 is WNHNN, CDR2 SYGVQD (reference sequence). This CDR3 has 16 amino acids. CDR3 coding DNA: TGCGCCAGCAGTGAGTCCGGGACTCTACTCACAGATACGCAGTATTTT. Encoded protein: CASSESGTLLTDTQYF.